This T cell receptor (beta chain) appears in the sequencing data of a study of cytotoxic CD8 clonotypes in ibrutinib-treated CLL. Regarding this clone: Its antigen is unknown.

Cryopreserved PBMCs provided approximately 2.2 micrograms of genomic DNA for the TCR beta libraries. The ends lost 6 bases at V and 3 bases at J; junction bases unmatched: 9. This CDR3 is built from 15 residues. Germline loops: CDR1 SGHNT, CDR2 YYREEE (reference sequence). Study findings and constraints: Sampling times differed between sustained-remission and progressing patients. Clonality grew at ibrutinib response; at progression, it decreased back toward baseline.

The intended depth for sequencing was 1 in 200,000 to 1 in 1 million T cells. The method was immunoSEQ multiplex PCR; TCRdb's version includes in-frame clones alone and lacks a portion of them. The repertoire has about 92,000 clones, roughly three quarters of them found once; the top ten carry around 24%. Material: PBMCs, obtained after 24 months of ibrutinib treatment. This sequence was found in a human donor with chronic lymphocytic leukemia. This chain uses TRBV5-4 with TRBJ2-1, with 7 positions matching TRBD2. CDR3 DNA sequence: TGTGCCAGCACCCCGAGGACTAGTTTCTACAATGAGCAGTTCTTC. It translates to CASTPRTSFYNEQFF.